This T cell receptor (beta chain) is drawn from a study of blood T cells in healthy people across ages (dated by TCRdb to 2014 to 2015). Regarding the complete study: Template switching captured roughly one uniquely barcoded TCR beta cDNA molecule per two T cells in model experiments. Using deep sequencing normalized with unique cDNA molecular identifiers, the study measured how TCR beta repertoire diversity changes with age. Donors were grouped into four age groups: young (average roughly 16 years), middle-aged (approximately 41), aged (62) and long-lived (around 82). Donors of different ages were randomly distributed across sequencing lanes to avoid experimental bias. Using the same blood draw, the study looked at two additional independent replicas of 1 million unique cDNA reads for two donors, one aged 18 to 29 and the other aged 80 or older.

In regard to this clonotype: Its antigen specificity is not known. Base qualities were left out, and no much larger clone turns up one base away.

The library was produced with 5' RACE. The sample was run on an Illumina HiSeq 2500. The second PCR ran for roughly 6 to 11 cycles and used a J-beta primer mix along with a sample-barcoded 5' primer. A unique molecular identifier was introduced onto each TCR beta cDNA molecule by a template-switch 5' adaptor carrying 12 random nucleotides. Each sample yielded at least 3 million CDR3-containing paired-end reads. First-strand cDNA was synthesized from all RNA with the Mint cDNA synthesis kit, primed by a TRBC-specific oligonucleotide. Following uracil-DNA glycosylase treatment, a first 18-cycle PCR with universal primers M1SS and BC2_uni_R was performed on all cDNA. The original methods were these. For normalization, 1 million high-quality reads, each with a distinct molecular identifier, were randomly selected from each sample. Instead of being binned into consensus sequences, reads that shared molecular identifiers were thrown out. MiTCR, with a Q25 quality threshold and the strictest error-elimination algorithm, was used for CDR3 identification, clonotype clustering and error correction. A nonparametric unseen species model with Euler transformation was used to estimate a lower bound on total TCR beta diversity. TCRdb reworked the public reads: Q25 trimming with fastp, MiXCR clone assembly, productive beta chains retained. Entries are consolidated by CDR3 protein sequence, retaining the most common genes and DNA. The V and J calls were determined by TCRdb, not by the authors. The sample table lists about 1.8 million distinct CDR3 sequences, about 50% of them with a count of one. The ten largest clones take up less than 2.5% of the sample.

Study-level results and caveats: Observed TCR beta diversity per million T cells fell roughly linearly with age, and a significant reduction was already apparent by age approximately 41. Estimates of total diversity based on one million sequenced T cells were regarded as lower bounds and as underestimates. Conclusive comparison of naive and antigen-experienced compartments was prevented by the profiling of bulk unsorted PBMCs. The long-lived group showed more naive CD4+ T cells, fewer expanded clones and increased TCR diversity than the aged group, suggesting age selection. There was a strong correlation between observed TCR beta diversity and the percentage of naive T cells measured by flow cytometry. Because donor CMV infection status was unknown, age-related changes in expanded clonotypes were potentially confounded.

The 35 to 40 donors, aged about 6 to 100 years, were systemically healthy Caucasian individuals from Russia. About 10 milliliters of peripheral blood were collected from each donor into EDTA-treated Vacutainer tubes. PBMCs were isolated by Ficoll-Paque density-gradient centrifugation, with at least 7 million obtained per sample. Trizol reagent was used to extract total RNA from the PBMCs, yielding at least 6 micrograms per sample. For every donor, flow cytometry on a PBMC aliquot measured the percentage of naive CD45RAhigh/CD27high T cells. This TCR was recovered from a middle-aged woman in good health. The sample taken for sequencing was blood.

The DNA sequence is TGCGCCAGCGGCCCCGGGACTAGAATCACAGATACGCAGTATTTT. Translated, it gives CASGPGTRITDTQYF. The chain is assembled from TRBV5-1 and TRBJ2-3, with 8 central nucleotides matching TRBD2. Trimming accounts for 7 bases at V and 2 bases at J, while the number of junction bases matched to no gene is 9. CDR1 and CDR2, per the germline V gene, are SGHRS and YFSETQ. The CDR3, from cysteine to phenylalanine, totals 15 residues. Of the read, only the CDR3 DNA is kept; its 45 bases are in frame from base 1.